One sample yielded the 8 T cell receptor beta chains listed below, sequenced in a study of early T cells in non-severe SARS-CoV-2 infection. Using its own MiXCR run on the 5' RACE reads, TCRdb lists one record per CDR3 protein. The sample lists approximately 30,000 distinct CDR3 sequences, around 4% occurring once. The material sequenced was whole blood. Source of these receptors: an adult who was a healthcare worker with PCR-confirmed SARS-CoV-2 infection or an uninfected control (not recorded which).

This clonotype was picked up many times. The rearrangement joins TRBV5-1 to TRBJ2-2, with D hard to call. This CDR3 is 15 amino acids long. V was clipped by 4 bases and J by 1 base, with 11 bases between them. Germline V lookup: CDR1 SGHRS, CDR2 YFSETQ. The CDR3: CASSQVSGNTGELFF. The CDR3 nucleotides are TGCGCCAGCAGCCAAGTCTCAGGGAACACCGGGGAGCTGTTTTTT.

This clonotype has a count of ten or more. The chain couples TRBV6-1 to TRBJ2-1; the D gene is possibly TRBD1 (6 bases). The CDR3 is 13 amino acids. V was pared by 7 bases and J by 10 bases, with 17 bases between. Germline-derived CDR1 and CDR2 are MNHNS and SASEGT. The CDR3 spells CASNGQFDGEQFF. The CDR3 DNA reads as TGTGCCAGCAACGGACAGTTCGATGGGGAGCAGTTCTTC.

The J gene is TRBJ1-1, the V gene TRBV30, with D perhaps matching TRBD1 (5 bases). The germline gives CDR1 GTSNPN, CDR2 SVGIG (reference sequence). The V and J ends lost 0 bases and 11 bases respectively, with 22 bases between them. The CDR3 extends over 15 amino acids. The CDR3 DNA reads TGTGCCTGGAGTGTCGGGGCAGCAATGTATCTGGGGGCTTTCTTT. It specifies CAWSVGAAMYLGAFF.

By sample share, this clonotype is medium-sized (0.01 to 0.1%). The CDR3 sequence is CASSLADRGTYNEQFF. CDR3 DNA sequence: TGTGCCAGCAGCTTAGCGGATAGGGGGACCTACAATGAGCAGTTCTTC. V usage is TRBV7-6 and J usage is TRBJ2-1; the D gene is possibly TRBD1 (6 bases). V lost 0 bases, J lost 2 bases, and 11 bases lay in between. CDR3 length equals 16 residues. Germline V gene data show CDR1 as SGHVS and CDR2 as FNYEAQ.

Comments on this clonotype: An end of the junction does not agree with germline; a read error may underlie this. The V gene is TRBV7-7, the J gene TRBJ2-2; D gene ambiguous. Germline CDR1 and CDR2: SSHAT and FNYEAQ (reference sequence). There are 13 residues in the CDR3. The DNA of the CDR3 is TGTGCTAGCAGCTTAAAGCCCGCCGGGGAGCTGTTTTTT. Translation: CASSLKPAGELFF. The full variable domain, rest sourced from reference TRBV7-7 and TRBJ2-2, is GAGVSQSPRYKVTKRGQDVTLRCDPISSHATLYWYQQALGQGPEFLTYFNYEAQPDKSGLPSDRFSAERPEGSISTLTIQRTEQRDSAMYRCASSLKPAGELFFGEGSRLTVL.

Many counts were recorded for this clonotype. The chain has TRBV7-6 and TRBJ1-2; 8 bases are a match to TRBD1. Germline CDR1 is SGHVS and CDR2 is FNYEAQ. The V segment lost 5 bases and the J segment 8 bases; nucleotides outside the gene matches: 7. There are 13 residues in the CDR3. CDR3 sequence: CASSEDRGLGYTF. Written as DNA, the CDR3 is TGTGCCAGCAGCGAAGACAGGGGTTTGGGCTACACCTTC.

CDR3 in amino acids: CGWSQETQYF. The CDR3 DNA reads TGCGGCTGGTCTCAGGAGACCCAGTACTTC. This chain connects TRBV20-1 to TRBJ2-5; D is unresolved. This CDR3 comprises 10 residues. The germline gives CDR1 DFQATT, CDR2 SNEGSKA (reference sequence).

The CDR3 loop reads CASRSGQGKQPQHF. Here the CDR3 DNA reads TGTGCCAGCCGCTCCGGACAGGGGAAGCAGCCCCAGCATTTT. The V and J genes are TRBV27 and TRBJ1-5; TRBD1 matches 9 bases. J gave up 7 bases and V 8 bases, and 9 bases lay outside the gene matches. CDR3 length: 14 residues. Germline V lookup: CDR1 MNHEY, CDR2 SMNVEV (reference sequence).